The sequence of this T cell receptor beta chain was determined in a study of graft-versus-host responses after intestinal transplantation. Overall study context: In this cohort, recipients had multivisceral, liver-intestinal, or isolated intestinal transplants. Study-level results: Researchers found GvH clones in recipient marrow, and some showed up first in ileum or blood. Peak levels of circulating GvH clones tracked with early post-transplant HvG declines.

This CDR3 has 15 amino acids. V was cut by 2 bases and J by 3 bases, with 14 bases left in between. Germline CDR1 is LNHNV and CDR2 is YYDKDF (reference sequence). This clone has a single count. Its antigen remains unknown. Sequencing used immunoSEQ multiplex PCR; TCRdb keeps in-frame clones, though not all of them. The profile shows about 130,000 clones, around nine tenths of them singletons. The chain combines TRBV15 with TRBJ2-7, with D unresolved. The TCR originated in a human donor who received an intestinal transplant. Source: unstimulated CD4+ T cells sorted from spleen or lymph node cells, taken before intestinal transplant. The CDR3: CATSRLPGTYYEQYF. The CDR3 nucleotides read TGTGCCACCAGCAGACTACCAGGCACCTACTACGAGCAGTACTTC.